This note documents a single T cell receptor (beta chain) sequence. Its cognate antigen is unknown. Germline V CDR1 and CDR2: SGHRS, YFSETQ. V was pared by 3 bases and J by 1 base, with 10 bases between. This CDR3 contains 14 residues. These data come from a study of cytomegalovirus exposure and HLA in healthy donors. It was with 60 Vbeta and 13 Jbeta primers that the PCR ran. Measured with immunoSEQ multiplex PCR; TCRdb has only the in-frame clones, and not every one. This sample has about 98,000 clones, with roughly 77% found just once. The study, taken as a whole, reports: Reportedly, TCR beta sequences accurately predicted HLA-A and HLA-B alleles in most subjects.

The clonotype originates from a man aged 35 to 55 in good health and CMV-seronegative. Sequencing was performed on PBMCs. The rearrangement links TRBV5-1 to TRBJ1-1, with D unresolved. The CDR3 here is CASSWIRGNTEAFF. The CDR3 nucleotides read TGCGCCAGCAGCTGGATTCGGGGGAACACTGAAGCTTTCTTT.